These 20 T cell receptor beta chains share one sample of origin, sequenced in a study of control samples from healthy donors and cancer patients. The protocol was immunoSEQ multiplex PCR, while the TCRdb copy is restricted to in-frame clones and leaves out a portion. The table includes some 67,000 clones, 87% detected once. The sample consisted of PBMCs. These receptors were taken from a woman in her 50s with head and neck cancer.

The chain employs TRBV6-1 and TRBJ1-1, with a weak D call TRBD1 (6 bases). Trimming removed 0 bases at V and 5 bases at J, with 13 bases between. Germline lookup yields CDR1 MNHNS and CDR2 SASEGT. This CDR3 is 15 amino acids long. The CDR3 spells CASSEAGRGGTEAFF. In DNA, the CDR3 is TGTGCCAGCAGTGAAGCTGGCAGGGGTGGGACTGAAGCTTTCTTT.

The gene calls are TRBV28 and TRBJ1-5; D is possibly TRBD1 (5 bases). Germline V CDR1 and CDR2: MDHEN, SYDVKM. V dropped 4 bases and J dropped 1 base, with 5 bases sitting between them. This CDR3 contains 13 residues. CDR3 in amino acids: CASSWGSNQPQHF. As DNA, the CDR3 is TGTGCCAGCAGTTGGGGCAGCAATCAGCCCCAGCATTTT.

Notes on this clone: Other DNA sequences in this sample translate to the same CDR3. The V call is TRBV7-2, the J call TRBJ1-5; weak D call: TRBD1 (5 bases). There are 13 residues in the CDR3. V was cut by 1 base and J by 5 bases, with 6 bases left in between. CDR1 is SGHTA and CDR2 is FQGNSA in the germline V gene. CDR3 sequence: CASSLGRDQPQHF. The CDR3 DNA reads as TGTGCCAGCAGCTTAGGCAGGGATCAGCCCCAGCATTTT.

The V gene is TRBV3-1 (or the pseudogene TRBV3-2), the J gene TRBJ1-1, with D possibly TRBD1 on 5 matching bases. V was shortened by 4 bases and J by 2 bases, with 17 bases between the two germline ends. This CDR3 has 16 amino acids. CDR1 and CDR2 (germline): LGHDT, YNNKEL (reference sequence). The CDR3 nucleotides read TGTGCCAGCAGCCCCACACAGAGGGGATTTAACACTGAAGCTTTCTTT. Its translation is CASSPTQRGFNTEAFF.

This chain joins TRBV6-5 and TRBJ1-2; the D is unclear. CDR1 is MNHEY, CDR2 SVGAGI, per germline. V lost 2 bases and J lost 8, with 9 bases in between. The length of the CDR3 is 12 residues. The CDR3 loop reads CASSYTWRGYTF. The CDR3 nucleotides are TGTGCCAGCAGTTACACCTGGCGGGGCTACACCTTC.

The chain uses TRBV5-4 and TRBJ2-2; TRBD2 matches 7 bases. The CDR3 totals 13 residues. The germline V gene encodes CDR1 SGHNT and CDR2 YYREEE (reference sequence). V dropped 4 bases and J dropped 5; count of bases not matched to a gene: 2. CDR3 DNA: TGTGCCAGCAGCAGGGGACTAACCGGGGAGCTGTTTTTT. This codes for CASSRGLTGELFF.

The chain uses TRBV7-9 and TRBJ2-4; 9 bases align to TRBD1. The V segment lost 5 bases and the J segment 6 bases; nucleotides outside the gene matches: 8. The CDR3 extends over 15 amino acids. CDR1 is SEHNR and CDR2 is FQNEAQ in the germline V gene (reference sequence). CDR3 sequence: CASSPRDRDGNIQYF. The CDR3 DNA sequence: TGTGCCAGCAGCCCCCGGGACAGGGATGGAAACATTCAGTACTTC.

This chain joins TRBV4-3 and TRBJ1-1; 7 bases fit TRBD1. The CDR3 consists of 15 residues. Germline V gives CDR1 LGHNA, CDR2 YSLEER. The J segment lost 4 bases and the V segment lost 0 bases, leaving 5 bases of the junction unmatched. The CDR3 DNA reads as TGCGCCAGCAGCCAAGATGGGACAGCTGTCACTGAAGCTTTCTTT. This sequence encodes CASSQDGTAVTEAFF.

CDR3 coding DNA: TGTGCCAGCAGTGCTTTGACTAATGAAAAACTGTTTTTT. Amino acid sequence: CASSALTNEKLFF. The rearrangement uses TRBV2 and TRBJ1-4; D not certain. With 4 bases removed from V and 2 bases from J, the gap between germline ends came to 5 bases. CDR1 and CDR2 from the germline V gene are SNHLY and FYNNEI. The CDR3 totals 13 residues.

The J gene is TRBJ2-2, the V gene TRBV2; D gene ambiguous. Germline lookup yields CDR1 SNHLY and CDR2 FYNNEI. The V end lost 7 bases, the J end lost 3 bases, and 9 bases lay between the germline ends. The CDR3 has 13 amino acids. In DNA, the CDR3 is TGTGCCAGCAAGGGTTATGACACCGGGGAGCTGTTTTTT. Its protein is CASKGYDTGELFF.

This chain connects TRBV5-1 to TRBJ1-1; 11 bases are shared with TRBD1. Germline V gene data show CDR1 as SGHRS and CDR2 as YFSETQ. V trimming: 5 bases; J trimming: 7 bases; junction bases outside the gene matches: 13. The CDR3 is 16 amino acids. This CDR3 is CASRQGQGGLSFEAFF. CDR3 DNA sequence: TGCGCCAGCAGGCAGGGACAGGGGGGATTGAGTTTTGAAGCTTTCTTT.

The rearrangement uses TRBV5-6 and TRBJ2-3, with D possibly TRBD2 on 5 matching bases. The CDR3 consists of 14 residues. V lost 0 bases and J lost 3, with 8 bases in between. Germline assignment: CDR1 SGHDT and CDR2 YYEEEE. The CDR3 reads CASSLERLTDTQYF. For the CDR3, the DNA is TGTGCCAGCAGCTTGGAGCGGCTTACAGATACGCAGTATTTT.

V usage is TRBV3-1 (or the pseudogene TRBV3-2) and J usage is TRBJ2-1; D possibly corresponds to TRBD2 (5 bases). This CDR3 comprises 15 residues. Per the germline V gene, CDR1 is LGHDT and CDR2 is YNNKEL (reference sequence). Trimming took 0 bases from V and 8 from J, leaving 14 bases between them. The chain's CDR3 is CASSQEARAGDEQFF. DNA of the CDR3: TGTGCCAGCAGCCAAGAAGCTCGGGCCGGGGATGAGCAGTTCTTC.

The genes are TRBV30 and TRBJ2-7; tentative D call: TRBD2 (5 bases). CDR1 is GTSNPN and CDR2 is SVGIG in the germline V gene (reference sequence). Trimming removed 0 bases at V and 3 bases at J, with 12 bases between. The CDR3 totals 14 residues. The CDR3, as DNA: TGTGCCTGGAGTGTACGGGGTTTTCGCTACGAGCAGTACTTC. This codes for CAWSVRGFRYEQYF.

The CDR3 DNA sequence: TGTGCCAGCAGTAGCACTTCCGGGACAGGGAGCTATGGCTACACCTTC. This gives the protein CASSSTSGTGSYGYTF. The chain joins TRBV6-6 to TRBJ1-2, with 9 positions matching TRBD1. The CDR3 is 16 residues long. V shed 5 bases, J shed 4 bases, and the junction held 11 bases outside the gene matches. Germline assignment: CDR1 MNHNY and CDR2 SVGAGI (reference sequence).

CDR3 in DNA: TGCGCCAGCAGCCTCGGTGGCGCAGGGCCCTACGAGCAGTACTTC. Translating gives CASSLGGAGPYEQYF. This chain links TRBV4-1 with TRBJ2-7, with a tentative D call TRBD1 (5 bases). V was pared by 4 bases and J by 2 bases, with 15 bases between. CDR1 is MGHRA, CDR2 YSYEKL, per germline. The CDR3 is made up of 15 amino acids.

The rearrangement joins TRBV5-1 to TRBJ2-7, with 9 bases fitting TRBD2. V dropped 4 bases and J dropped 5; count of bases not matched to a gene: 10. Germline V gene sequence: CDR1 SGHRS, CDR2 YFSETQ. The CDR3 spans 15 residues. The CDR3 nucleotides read TGCGCCAGCAGCGAGATGGCCAGCGGGGGGAACGAGCAGTACTTC. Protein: CASSEMASGGNEQYF.

CDR3 protein: CASSLPTSGGGMFF. CDR3 coding DNA: TGTGCCAGCAGCTTACCGACTAGCGGGGGGGGTATGTTCTTC. The rearrangement joins TRBV5-4 to TRBJ2-1, with TRBD2 matching over 14 bases. The CDR3 extends over 14 amino acids. From germline, CDR1 is SGHNT and CDR2 YYREEE (reference sequence). After removal of 2 bases from V and 15 bases from J, the junction contained 7 bases not matched to a gene.

CDR3 DNA: TGTGCCAGCAGCTTAGGACAGACTAACTATGGCTACACCTTC. Protein: CASSLGQTNYGYTF. The chain joins TRBV7-9 to TRBJ1-2; a weak D match, TRBD1 (5 bases). The CDR3 contains 14 residues. V was cut by 1 base and J by 0 bases, with 6 bases left in between. Germline V lookup: CDR1 SEHNR, CDR2 FQNEAQ (reference sequence).

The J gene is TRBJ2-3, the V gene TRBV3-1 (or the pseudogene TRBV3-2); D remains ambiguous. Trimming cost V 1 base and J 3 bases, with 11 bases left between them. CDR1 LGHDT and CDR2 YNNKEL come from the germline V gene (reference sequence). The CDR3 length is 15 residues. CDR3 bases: TGTGCCAGCAGCCAAGGGGTTGTTTTGACAGATACGCAGTATTTT. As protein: CASSQGVVLTDTQYF.